This TCR beta chain was captured in a study of cytomegalovirus exposure and HLA in healthy donors (dated by TCRdb to 2017 to 2019). Regarding the complete study: An earlier analysis of several hundred of the donors reported roughly 270 Gb of sequence data and 117 million unique TCR beta sequences from about 200 million T cells. Both class I and class II loci were covered by HLA typing, at four-digit resolution. A few DR-DQ haplotypes were treated as single units for association and clustering because of strong linkage in the cohort. Using immunosequencing, the study profiled T cell repertoires from 500 to 800 subjects and related those repertoires to cytomegalovirus serostatus. An early release covering roughly 640 HLA-typed donors comprised about 300 gigabases of sequencing data and approximately 80 million unique TCR sequences. Alongside the repertoire data, information on donor age, sex, ethnicity and CMV serostatus was compiled. A separate validation cohort of 100 to 150 different subjects was used in addition to the roughly 620-subject first cohort. A later genetic analysis used genome-wide SNP genotypes for about 60% of the 666 donors, treating that subset as a discovery cohort. In the later analysis, no new phenotypic data were used to find candidate immune exposures; instead, reliance was placed on TCR beta sequences and their occurrence across donors. Among a few hundred genotyped donors of the cohort, an average of around 240,000 unique TCR beta nucleotide sequences were sequenced per donor, 15% to 20% of them non-productive. The study was designed to test whether signatures of past pathogen exposure could be identified by cataloging public T cell receptors. The study combined high-throughput TCR immunosequencing, statistical association of individual TCRs with disease status, and machine learning to predict cytomegalovirus infection status. Typing coverage varied by locus: about 629-640 donors for A, B, C, DRB1 and DQB1; roughly 500 for DQA1; about 570 for DPA1; around 450 for DPB1. Of the 300 to 500 genotyped donors, less than 85% were placed in the genetic ancestry cluster associated with self-reported Caucasian donors. In a later analysis, previously published TCR beta repertoires from 550 to 700 donors were re-analyzed and high-resolution HLA genotyping was added so that TCR occurrence patterns could be studied. All discovery cohort repertoires had been generated using a single sequencing platform. An earlier analysis of some 500 of the donors used high-throughput TCR beta sequencing to judge whether each TCR beta V gene segment behaved as functional or pseudogenic. What the authors observed across the whole study: The classifier was reported to diagnose cytomegalovirus status with high specificity and sensitivity in both the original and validation cohorts. A cluster of highly shared sequence variants was judged likely to be a technical artifact of the sequencing pipeline. In a later genetic analysis, fewer N-insertions in productive TCRs were reported among donors in an Asian-associated ancestry cluster than the roughly 670-donor mean. Broadly in line with IMGT annotations, most TCR beta V segments showed up in productive rearrangements about 87% or about 30% of the time in an earlier analysis of several hundred of the donors. Strong co-occurrence of HLA alleles, especially DR and DQ, made assigning TCR associations to individual alleles difficult. It was suggested by the authors that the approach could potentially be generalized to other disease states and immunological phenotypes. The only immune exposure information available for the cohort was CMV serostatus. Across donors, most TCR sequences were observed very rarely, whereas some public TCRs were present in many individuals. According to a later analysis, parvovirus B19, influenza, CMV and Epstein-Barr virus appeared linked to several top co-occurrence clusters. In a later genetic analysis, a missense DCLRE1C variant was associated with V-gene and J-gene trimming of TCR beta chains, and the association was replicated in an independent cohort. A later analysis found that TCR association rates varied across HLA loci, with DRB1 alleles showing the most associated TCRs and HLA-C alleles the fewest. Sequencing depth was assumed to be roughly uniform across donors in the presence/absence analyses, though that assumption may not hold. In this cohort, only TCR beta chains were sequenced, and detectable features were limited by the absence of alpha or paired-chain data. According to a later analysis, most CMV-associated TCR beta chains appeared to be HLA-restricted, and the HLA associations seemed to be driven largely by CMV exposure. A later analysis found that HLA-associated TCR beta chains were more clonally expanded and had lower generation probabilities than equally common non-associated chains. The study listed 150 to 200 TCR beta chains as associated with cytomegalovirus. Linkage disequilibrium might explain the correlated functional status among segregating V segments, but an unknown experimental factor could not be ruled out. A few of the identified cytomegalovirus-associated TCR beta chains were confirmed in vitro to be specific for cytomegalovirus antigens. The 87-base-pair reads could not distinguish some IMGT-functional V segments, including TRBV6-2 and TRBV6-3, so those segments were excluded. Because HLA typing was missing for some donors at each locus, association tests included only the typed subset. A further reported finding was that TCR beta sequences accurately predicted the HLA-A and HLA-B alleles for most subjects in the first cohort. Because counts were too low, seventeen rarely observed V segments, including chromosome 9 orphons, were left out of the earlier analysis of approximately 580 of the donors. Specific HLA alleles were associated with 15,000 to 20,000 TCR beta sequences at a false discovery rate of 0.05 in a later analysis.

V loses 3 bases of germline sequence and J loses 1 base, and the interval between the two ends is 12 bases. For CDR1 and CDR2, the germline V gene lists MGHRA and YSYEKL. The CDR3 contains 15 residues, cysteine and phenylalanine counted. Only the CDR3 portion is preserved as DNA: 45 bases, with reading frame beginning at the first base. In regard to this clone: Its recognized antigen is unknown. Base qualities are missing; no much larger clone stands one base away.

Libraries were made using the immunoSEQ multiplex PCR assay. For the multiplex PCR, a mixture combining 60 forward primers for TCR Vbeta segments and 13 reverse primers for TCR Jbeta segments was used. Amplification of the CDR3 region of rearranged TCR beta genes was performed with a multiplex PCR assay on genomic DNA. On the Illumina HiSeq System, the amplified TCR beta libraries were sequenced as 87-base-pair reads. Turning to the authors' computational methods: Across the 500 to 700 repertoires, a later analysis counted tens of millions of unique TCR beta chains, approximately 10 million of which were shared by at least two donors. Raw reads were error-corrected and collapsed into unique sequences by a nearest-neighbor algorithm in which closely related sequences were merged to remove PCR and sequencing errors. To assign V, D and J gene segments, CDR3 sequences were aligned to IMGT reference sequences. For a sequence to be retained, at least a six-nucleotide match to both a V gene segment and a J gene segment was required. A rearrangement counted as productive if the CDR3 had no stop codons and remained in frame with V and J, and every other rearrangement counted as non-productive. Following IMGT convention, CDR3 was defined as the stretch from the second conserved V-encoded cysteine to the conserved J-encoded phenylalanine. In an earlier analysis of around 540 of the donors, sequences lacking an unambiguous match to a single V gene segment were excluded. An earlier analysis of a few hundred of the donors called V segments functional above 56.7% productive rearrangements and segregating when the between-donor standard deviation exceeded 5%. A statistical classification framework was developed to diagnose cytomegalovirus status using the catalog of TCR beta chain sequences. In a later analysis, TCR nucleotide sequences were compared against IMGT/GENE-DB human TR gene sequences so that V and J genes could be assigned. In a later analysis, CDR3 sequences and most-parsimonious VDJ recombination scenarios were assigned using the TCRdist pipeline. A later analysis defined each TCR beta chain by its CDR3 amino acid sequence plus V-gene family, and excluded reads lacking a unique V-gene family. As a way to deal with suspected cross-contamination and a sequencing artifact, a later analysis dropped under 600 nucleotide sequences that were highly shared and had low generation probability. A later analysis calculated a clonal expansion index for each public chain from normalized within-repertoire ranks of inferred template counts. In a later analysis, generation probabilities were computed with a VDJ recombination model fitted to out-of-frame rearrangements, and the resulting probabilities were checked against IGoR. Hypergeometric tests were used in a later analysis to score TCR-TCR, TCR-HLA and TCR-CMV co-occurrence, with a repertoire-size bias correction applied to the TCR pairs. In a later analysis, false discovery rates were estimated by permuting HLA or CMV assignments 20 times. In a later analysis, co-occurring TCRs were grouped with DBSCAN, and TCRdist sequence similarity was added when clustering was performed within HLA-allele-positive subsets. Repertoires with fewer than 30,000 or more than 120,000 public chains, plus five repertoires with anomalous nucleotide sharing, were excluded from co-occurrence clustering. In TCRdb, the immuneACCESS table is reduced to in-frame sequences with V and J assigned. These tables do not hold every clone; where another copy was compared, an unresolved V gene accounts for under half, and the others remain unexplained. Clone size and the V and J calls come from that table; the DNA yielded D and trimming. The sample has just over 150,000 clones on record, around 83% of them singletons. The ten largest clones capture 2% to 2.5% of the sample.

The cohort was made up of 500 to 800 healthy bone marrow donors. All cohort members were sampled while nominally healthy, although unrecorded immune exposures were likely present. The donor was CMV seropositive and was included in the group of almost 300 seropositive cohort members. Every donor gave a peripheral blood sample, and the peripheral blood mononuclear cells from that sample were used for TCR beta sequencing. Genomic DNA was extracted from the blood cell samples with the Qiagen DNeasy Blood Extraction Kit. This TCR was recovered from a young man in good health and CMV-seropositive. Recombination connected TRBV4-1 to TRBJ1-2; matching of 6 bases hints at TRBD1 as the D gene. Sequenced: PBMCs. The DNA sequence follows: TGCGCCAGCAGCCAGTCACAGGGAAATAACTATGGCTACACCTTC. Translated, it reads CASSQSQGNNYGYTF.